Following are 27 T cell receptor beta chains from one sample sequenced in a study of immune evolution from preneoplasia to lung adenocarcinoma. TCRdb's copy holds only in-frame clones and misses some; the assay was immunoSEQ multiplex PCR. The sample includes 850 to 1,100 clones, 86% of them seen just once. The sample taken for sequencing was FFPE tissue from an adenomatous hyperplasia lung lesion. As to subset: atypical adenomatous hyperplasia (AAH), lung preneoplasia. Every receptor here comes from a person aged 55-80 years with lung adenocarcinoma.

V is TRBV15 and J is TRBJ2-3; tentative D call: TRBD2 (6 bases). CDR1 is LNHNV and CDR2 is YYDKDF in the germline V gene (reference sequence). The length of the CDR3 is 17 residues. The germline V and J ends were trimmed by 3 bases and 2 bases, with 18 bases remaining between them. The CDR3 DNA follows: TGTGCCACCAGCAGTGACGCGGGAAGGTTTAACACAGATACGCAGTATTTT. Its translation is CATSSDAGRFNTDTQYF.

Concerning this clone itself: At one boundary the junction diverges from the germline segment, which might be a read error. The V call is TRBV7-7, the J call TRBJ2-1; 11 nucleotides match TRBD2. Germline V gene lookup returns CDR1 SSHAT and CDR2 FNYEAQ (reference sequence). The CDR3 runs 15 residues. CDR3 nucleotides: TGTGCTAGCAGCTTAGCGGGAGGGCCGAACAATGAGCAGTTCTTC. Its protein is CASSLAGGPNNEQFF.

This clone was seen a handful of times. The chain carries TRBV14 and TRBJ2-7; tentatively, D is TRBD1 or TRBD2 (5 bases each). V lost 4 bases and J 5 bases, leaving 18 bases between the germline ends. The CDR3 spans 15 residues. Germline V gene sequence: CDR1 SGHDN, CDR2 FVKESK. CDR3 sequence: CASSLPGTPPDEQYF. In DNA form, the CDR3 reads TGTGCCAGCAGCCTGCCCGGGACCCCTCCGGACGAGCAGTACTTC.

The V call is TRBV11-3, the J call TRBJ2-3, with a weak D call TRBD2 (6 bases). Germline V gene data show CDR1 as SGHNT and CDR2 as YENEEA. V lost 4 bases and J 4 bases, leaving 9 bases between the germline ends. The CDR3 sequence is 13 residues long. For the CDR3, the DNA is TGTGCCAGCAGCTGGGGGGACGCAGATACGCAGTATTTT. Its translation is CASSWGDADTQYF.

The chain joins TRBV7-9 to TRBJ1-4; unclear D gene. This CDR3 has 13 residues. Trimming cost V 1 base and J 8 bases, with 8 bases left between them. Looked up from germline, CDR1 is SEHNR and CDR2 is FQNEAQ (reference sequence). The chain's CDR3 is CASSLGSGEKLFF. As DNA, the CDR3 is TGTGCCAGCAGCTTAGGGTCGGGAGAAAAACTGTTTTTT.

This chain joins TRBV7-9 and TRBJ2-5; D unresolved. The germline V gene encodes CDR1 SEHNR and CDR2 FQNEAQ (reference sequence). The V end was cut by 5 bases, the J end by 1 base, with 11 bases between. CDR3 length: 14 residues. CDR3 residues: CASSLQNLQETQYF. CDR3 in DNA: TGTGCCAGCAGCCTACAAAATCTCCAAGAGACCCAGTACTTC.

V and J are TRBV19 and TRBJ2-4; D perhaps matches TRBD2 (6 bases). Germline CDR1 and CDR2: LNHDA and SQIVND (reference sequence). There are 15 residues in the CDR3. V was clipped by 3 bases and J by 6 bases, with 15 bases between them. The DNA for the CDR3 is TGTGCCAGTAGTATTTGGAGGGATGGCGGAAACATTCAGTACTTC. Translation gives CASSIWRDGGNIQYF.

V gene TRBV6-1 combines with J gene TRBJ1-5; 9 nucleotides line up with TRBD1. The CDR3 consists of 15 residues. CDR1 and CDR2 (germline): MNHNS, SASEGT. V lost 7 bases and J lost 7; bases outside the gene matches: 11. The CDR3 loop reads CASTAWGQGTQPQHF. The CDR3 DNA reads as TGTGCCAGCACCGCTTGGGGACAGGGTACGCAGCCCCAGCATTTT.

The rearrangement joins TRBV11-2 to TRBJ1-2, with D maybe TRBD1 (5 bases). Germline assignment: CDR1 SGHAT and CDR2 FQNNGV. The CDR3 has 14 residues. V gave up 0 bases and J gave up 7 bases, with 12 bases separating them. The CDR3 nucleotides read TGTGCCAGCAGCTTAGACCGCAGGGTCGGTGGCTACACCTTC. Translated: CASSLDRRVGGYTF. The whole variable domain, remainder taken from reference TRBV11-2 and TRBJ1-2, is EAGVAQSPRYKIIEKRQSVAFWCNPISGHATLYWYQQILGQGPKLLIQFQNNGVVDDSQLPKDRFSAERLKGVDSTLKIQPAKLEDSAVYLCASSLDRRVGGYTFGSGTRLTVV.

The V call is TRBV4-2, the J call TRBJ2-5; possible D gene TRBD2, 6 bases. Germline loops: CDR1 LGHNA, CDR2 YNFKEQ. The CDR3 spans 16 residues. The ends were cut back, 0 bases at V and 3 bases at J, with 14 bases in the middle. In DNA, the CDR3 is TGTGCCAGCAGCCAAGATCTGCGACTAGGGGAAGAGACCCAGTACTTC. Translation gives CASSQDLRLGEETQYF.

This sequence joins TRBV7-2 and TRBJ1-1, with TRBD1 matching 7 bases. There are 14 residues in the CDR3. Germline V gives CDR1 SGHTA, CDR2 FQGNSA. The V and J ends lost 4 bases and 4 bases, in that order; junction bases with no gene match: 6. The CDR3 here is CASSSQGKGTEAFF. The CDR3 DNA reads TGTGCCAGCAGCTCACAGGGGAAAGGCACTGAAGCTTTCTTT. Together with reference TRBV7-2 and TRBJ1-1, the CDR3 gives the full variable domain: GAGVSQSPSNKVTEKGKDVELRCDPISGHTALYWYRQSLGQGLEFLIYFQGNSAPDKSGLPSDRFSAERTGGSVSTLTIQRTQQEDSAVYLCASSSQGKGTEAFFGQGTRLTVV.

This chain's CDR3 is CASSPGTGGWQTQYF. The CDR3 DNA sequence: TGCGCCAGCAGTCCCGGGACAGGGGGCTGGCAGACCCAGTACTTC. The chain recombines TRBV4-3 with TRBJ2-5, with 12 bases that match TRBD1. This CDR3 has 15 residues. From germline, CDR1 is LGHNA and CDR2 YSLEER. J was trimmed by 6 bases and V by 6 bases; bases with no gene match: 8.

For this clone: Germline is not matched at one junction end, which may reflect a read error. V is TRBV4-1 and J is TRBJ2-4, with 9 positions matching TRBD2. This CDR3 comprises 13 residues. Germline V gene lookup returns CDR1 MGHRA and CDR2 YSYEKL. CDR3 protein: CASSQESSGDGHF. The CDR3 DNA reads TGCGCCAGCAGCCAAGAGTCTAGCGGGGACGGGCACTTC.

The genes are TRBV6-6 and TRBJ1-3; perhaps TRBD1 as D (5 bases). Germline CDR1 reads MNHNY; CDR2 reads SVGAGI (reference sequence). The CDR3 is 16 residues long. V was pared by 8 bases and J by 2 bases, with 19 bases between. The CDR3 loop reads CASQRQNMEPGNTIYF. The CDR3 region has the DNA TGTGCCAGCCAGCGACAGAATATGGAGCCTGGAAACACCATATATTTT.

This chain links TRBV10-3 with TRBJ2-3; D is uncertain. Germline lookup yields CDR1 ENHRY and CDR2 SYGVKD. V lost 3 bases, J lost 1 base, and 8 bases lay in between. This CDR3 has 14 residues. As DNA, the CDR3 is TGTGCCATCAGTGATGTGGACGGCACAGATACGCAGTATTTT. Its translation is CAISDVDGTDTQYF.

The CDR3 DNA reads TGTGCCAGTAAACCGGGACAGGGATCCTACGAGCAGTACTTC. Translation gives CASKPGQGSYEQYF. The V gene is TRBV27, the J gene TRBJ2-7, with 9 nucleotides matching TRBD1. Germline V gene sequence: CDR1 MNHEY, CDR2 SMNVEV (reference sequence). The CDR3 spans 14 residues. V gave up 9 bases and J gave up 1 base; unmatched junction bases: 7.

This rearrangement joins TRBV15 to TRBJ2-2, with 8 positions matching TRBD2. Germline V gene sequence: CDR1 LNHNV, CDR2 YYDKDF (reference sequence). V dropped 0 bases and J dropped 4; count of bases not matched to a gene: 7. The CDR3 length is 17 residues. The CDR3 region is CATSRDYSGVFTGELFF. The DNA of the CDR3 is TGTGCCACCAGCAGAGATTATAGCGGGGTATTCACCGGGGAGCTGTTTTTT.

This clone has just a few counts. The chain is built from TRBV19 and TRBJ1-1; tentatively, D is TRBD1 (6 bases). The V gene lost 5 bases and the J gene lost 0 bases, with 13 bases spanning the gap. CDR1 is LNHDA, CDR2 SQIVND, per germline (reference sequence). This CDR3 has 15 residues. The CDR3 nucleotides read TGTGCCAGTAGTTCCAGGGGCCCTATGAACACTGAAGCTTTCTTT. Encoded protein: CASSSRGPMNTEAFF.

The chain combines TRBV11-2 with TRBJ1-2; no reliable D call. V was pared by 2 bases and J by 0 bases, with 4 bases between. CDR1 SGHAT and CDR2 FQNNGV come from the germline V gene. The CDR3 consists of 13 residues. The CDR3 loop is CASSLLSNYGYTF. The CDR3 region has the DNA TGTGCCAGCAGCTTATTATCTAACTATGGCTACACCTTC.

The genes are TRBV15 and TRBJ1-2, with a possible D match to TRBD1 (6 bases). CDR3 length: 13 residues. Germline values: CDR1 LNHNV, CDR2 YYDKDF (reference sequence). The V end lost 4 bases, the J end lost 2 bases, and 8 bases lay between the germline ends. The CDR3 protein is CATSTGQNYGYTF. The CDR3, as DNA: TGTGCCACCAGCACAGGACAGAACTATGGCTACACCTTC.

The rearrangement joins TRBV7-9 to TRBJ1-6; the D is unclear. Trimming removed 0 bases at V and 6 bases at J, with 9 bases between. This CDR3 has 15 residues. Germline CDR1 reads SEHNR; CDR2 reads FQNEAQ (reference sequence). CDR3 bases: TGTGCCAGCAGCTTAGCTGGTGGAGGTAATTCACCCCTCCACTTT. It codes for CASSLAGGGNSPLHF. Variable domain in full (rest from reference TRBV7-9 and TRBJ1-6): DTGVSQNPRHKITKRGQNVTFRCDPISEHNRLYWYRQTLGQGPEFLTYFQNEAQLEKSRLLSDRFSAERPKGSFSTLEIQRTEQGDSAMYLCASSLAGGGNSPLHFGNGTRLTVT.

The chain is built from TRBV19 and TRBJ2-2; 9 positions agree with TRBD1. The V segment lost 5 bases and the J segment 1 base; nucleotides outside the gene matches: 5. The CDR3 contains 16 residues. Germline assignment: CDR1 LNHDA and CDR2 SQIVND (reference sequence). CDR3 amino acids: CASSSDRGKNTGELFF. The CDR3 DNA reads TGTGCCAGTAGTTCAGACAGGGGGAAGAACACCGGGGAGCTGTTTTTT.

This chain joins TRBV28 and TRBJ2-3; tentatively, D is TRBD1 (5 bases). The germline V and J ends were trimmed by 2 bases and 2 bases, with 8 bases remaining between them. The CDR3 totals 14 residues. Germline assignment: CDR1 MDHEN and CDR2 SYDVKM. CDR3 loop: CASSLTDNTDTQYF. CDR3 sequence (DNA): TGTGCCAGCAGTTTAACGGACAACACAGATACGCAGTATTTT.

On this clone itself: One end of the junction fails to match germline, which may point to a read error. This chain connects TRBV7-6 to TRBJ2-7; no clear D. Looked up from germline, CDR1 is SGHVS and CDR2 is FNYEAQ. This CDR3 has 12 amino acids. In DNA form, the CDR3 reads TGTGCCAGCAGCTCGAATATTTACGGGCAGTACTTC. It translates to CASSSNIYGQYF.

J is TRBJ1-2 and V is TRBV27; 9 bases align to TRBD1. V was pared by 6 bases and J by 5 bases, with 10 bases of the junction left unmatched. CDR1 and CDR2 from the germline V gene are MNHEY and SMNVEV (reference sequence). The CDR3 has 15 amino acids. The CDR3 coding sequence is TGTGCCAGCAGGATCGCCGGACAGGGGATATATGGCTACACCTTC. Translation: CASRIAGQGIYGYTF.

The chain carries TRBV19 and TRBJ2-5; 9 nucleotides match TRBD1. The CDR3 extends over 13 amino acids. J gave up 3 bases and V 7 bases, and 3 bases lay outside the gene matches. The germline V gene has CDR1 LNHDA and CDR2 SQIVND (reference sequence). CDR3 sequence reads: CASKGTGKETQYF. The CDR3, as DNA: TGTGCCAGTAAGGGGACAGGGAAAGAGACCCAGTACTTC.

The rearrangement uses TRBV5-5 and TRBJ2-7; 9 bases map to TRBD1. CDR3 length: 15 residues. The V gene's germline CDR1 is SGHKS and CDR2 YYEKEE (reference sequence). J gave up 2 bases and V 2 bases, and 5 bases lay outside the gene matches. Here the CDR3 reads CASSFGDRATYEQYF. The DNA for the CDR3 is TGTGCCAGCAGCTTTGGGGACAGGGCCACCTACGAGCAGTACTTC.